The text below deals with one TCR beta chain. The target antigen is unknown. The protocol was immunoSEQ multiplex PCR, while the TCRdb copy is restricted to in-frame clones and leaves out a portion. The sample carries over a million clones, around 98.5% recorded once. The sample comes from a study of shared clonotypes between healthy human individuals. Overall study findings and caveats: Represented genetic and exposure-history diversity was restricted by having few donors. Sorted-subset samples were not fully sequenced, rarefaction indicated. Clonotype sharing levels among donors were expected to vary with sequencing depth. Among a few donors, roughly 5.5% of naive CD4 clonotypes were found in common.

The J segment lost 0 bases and the V segment lost 1 base, leaving 5 bases of the junction unmatched. The CDR3 sequence is 17 residues long. Germline V gives CDR1 LGHNT, CDR2 FRNRAP. This sequence joins TRBV12-5 and TRBJ1-2; 10 bases line up with TRBD1. Material: naive CD4+ T cells sorted from blood. The subset was: CD45RA+ positively selected. This clonotype was sampled from a man aged 25-45 years in good health. The CDR3 coding sequence is TGTGCTAGTGGTTTGGGACAGGGGGCCAACCCTAACTATGGCTACACCTTC. It translates to CASGLGQGANPNYGYTF. Complete variable domain (other parts from reference TRBV12-5 and TRBJ1-2): DARVTQTPRHKVTEMGQEVTMRCQPILGHNTVFWYRQTMMQGLELLAYFRNRAPLDDSGMPKDRFSAEMPDATLATLKIQPSEPRDSAVYFCASGLGQGANPNYGYTFGSGTRLTVV.